A selection of T cell receptor beta chains follows, all from one sample in a study of blood T cell repertoires in COVID-19. The data were produced by immunoSEQ multiplex PCR, yet TCRdb's version contains in-frame clones alone and is incomplete. Among 130,000 to 150,000 clones listed, roughly 80% were seen once. Sequencing was performed on peripheral blood. The receptors were gathered from a man aged 45-65 years with active or convalescent COVID-19. CDR3s include the opening cysteine and the closing phenylalanine or tryptophan. Each record gives: D gene, J gene, clone size, V gene, CDR3 protein, CDR3 DNA. D genes are given only for firm matches. Some rows mark clone size as missing; the rest say once, few, many or name a class of expanded clone.

. | TRBJ1-2 | . | TRBV27 | CASSFGHRYGYTF | TGTGCCAGCAGTTTCGGACACCGATATGGCTACACCTTC
. | TRBJ1-6 | . | TRBV28 | CASSSDGTVYNSPLHF | TGTGCCAGCAGTTCCGATGGCACAGTTTATAATTCACCCCTCCACTTT
. | TRBJ1-4 | . | TRBV3-1/TRBV3-2 | CASSRTDTNEKLFF | TGTGCCAGCAGCCGGACAGACACTAATGAAAAACTGTTTTTT
. | TRBJ2-2 | . | TRBV27 | CASARGTGELFF | TGTGCCAGCGCTCGGGGCACCGGGGAGCTGTTTTTT
TRBD1 | TRBJ1-6 | . | TRBV6-4 | CASPGQGENSPLHF | TGTGCCAGCCCGGGACAGGGAGAGAATTCACCCCTCCACTTT
TRBD1 | TRBJ1-2 | . | TRBV14 | CASSRSLDRDYGYTF | TGTGCCAGCAGCCGATCTCTGGACAGGGACTATGGCTACACCTTC
TRBD2 | TRBJ2-5 | . | TRBV4-1 | CASSHGLAGGPETQYF | TGCGCCAGCAGCCACGGTTTAGCGGGAGGGCCGGAGACCCAGTACTTC
TRBD2 | TRBJ2-2 | . | TRBV6-6 | CASSFSGRRTGELFF | TGTGCCAGCAGTTTTAGCGGGAGGAGAACCGGGGAGCTGTTTTTT
TRBD2 | TRBJ2-5 | once | TRBV24-1 | CATSGLAGQETQYF | TGTGCCACCAGTGGGCTAGCGGGACAAGAGACCCAGTACTTC
. | TRBJ1-4 | . | TRBV13 | CASSQGGGVGEKLFF | TGTGCCAGCAGCCAAGGGGGAGGGGTTGGAGAAAAACTGTTTTTT
. | TRBJ1-5 | . | TRBV5-1 | CASSLEAGNQPQHF | TGCGCCAGCAGCTTGGAGGCAGGGAATCAGCCCCAGCATTTT
. | TRBJ1-2 | . | TRBV9 | CASSVPLAGAGYTF | TGTGCCAGCAGCGTACCTCTAGCGGGGGCCGGCTACACCTTC
. | TRBJ1-2 | few | TRBV19 | CASIGHRYGYTF | TGTGCCAGTATAGGACACCGCTATGGCTACACCTTC
. | TRBJ1-4 | . | TRBV7-2 | CASSLVRGANEKLFF | TGTGCCAGCAGCTTAGTTCGGGGTGCTAATGAAAAACTGTTTTTT
TRBD1 | TRBJ1-2 | . | TRBV5-6 | CASSKDRNYGYTF | TGTGCCAGCAGCAAGGACAGGAACTATGGCTACACCTTC
. | TRBJ1-2 | . | TRBV13 | CASSPGTGLYGYTF | TGTGCCAGCAGCCCAGGGACGGGACTCTATGGCTACACCTTC
TRBD2 | TRBJ2-7 | . | TRBV19 | CASGWTSGSYEQYF | TGTGCCAGTGGGTGGACTAGCGGGTCCTACGAGCAGTACTTC
TRBD2 | TRBJ2-5 | . | TRBV5-1 | CASSLEGSRARGAQYF | TGCGCCAGCAGCTTGGAAGGATCAAGGGCCCGGGGGGCCCAGTACTTC
TRBD1 | TRBJ2-7 | . | TRBV18 | CASSPQGGTRTGSYEQYF | TGTGCCAGCTCACCCCAAGGAGGGACGCGGACAGGGTCCTACGAGCAGTACTTC
. | TRBJ1-1 | . | TRBV28 | CASTIPRDTEAFF | TGTGCCAGCACCATTCCGAGGGATACTGAAGCTTTCTTT
TRBD2 | TRBJ2-7 | . | TRBV24-1 | CATSDSGTSTYEQYF | TGTGCCACCAGTGATAGCGGGACGTCAACCTACGAGCAGTACTTC
TRBD2 | TRBJ2-7 | many | TRBV28 | CASRTAGGSYEQYF | TGTGCCAGCAGGACGGCGGGAGGCTCCTACGAGCAGTACTTC
. | TRBJ2-1 | . | TRBV6-5 | CASRSTESSYNEQFF | TGTGCCAGCAGATCTACTGAGAGCTCCTACAATGAGCAGTTCTTC
. | TRBJ1-2 | . | TRBV7-9 | CASSLVSGDGYTF | TGTGCCAGCAGCTTAGTCAGTGGAGATGGCTACACCTTC
. | TRBJ2-6 | . | TRBV28 | CASSLFGGSGANVLTF | TGTGCCAGCAGTTTGTTCGGGGGCTCTGGGGCCAACGTCCTGACTTTC
TRBD1 | TRBJ1-2 | . | TRBV10-3 | CAISVDRAYGYTF | TGTGCCATCAGCGTTGACAGGGCCTATGGCTACACCTTC
. | TRBJ1-1 | few | TRBV7-6 | CASSPGFTEAFF | TGTGCCAGCAGCCCAGGGTTCACTGAAGCTTTCTTT
TRBD1 | TRBJ1-6 | . | TRBV2 | CASIGLPGQGYSPLHF | TGTGCCAGCATAGGTTTGCCGGGACAGGGATACTCACCCCTCCACTTT
TRBD2 | TRBJ2-1 | . | TRBV6-8 | CASSKSTSGVYNEQFF | TGTGCCAGCAGTAAATCCACTAGCGGGGTTTACAATGAGCAGTTCTTC
. | TRBJ2-1 | . | TRBV4-1 | CASSRGLGDNEQFF | TGCGCCAGCAGCCGCGGGCTCGGGGACAATGAGCAGTTCTTC
TRBD2 | TRBJ2-3 | . | TRBV5-1 | CASSLAAGRVVDTQYF | TGCGCCAGCAGCTTGGCGGCGGGGAGGGTTGTGGATACGCAGTATTTT
. | TRBJ1-3 | . | TRBV28 | CASSPRGLAYSGNTIYF | TGTGCCAGCAGTCCCCGGGGTCTAGCTTACTCTGGAAACACCATATATTTT
. | TRBJ1-1 | . | TRBV7-9 | CASSREMNTEAFF | TGTGCCAGCAGCCGGGAGATGAACACTGAAGCTTTCTTT
TRBD1 | TRBJ2-7 | . | TRBV7-8 | CASSSASGTGGPEQYF | TGTGCCAGCAGCTCAGCTTCCGGGACAGGGGGCCCCGAGCAGTACTTC
. | TRBJ2-5 | . | TRBV29-1 | CSVGRTGQETQYF | TGCAGCGTTGGTCGGACTGGCCAAGAGACCCAGTACTTC
TRBD1 | TRBJ1-1 | . | TRBV19 | CASSIRQGNTEAFF | TGTGCCAGTAGTATCCGACAGGGAAACACTGAAGCTTTCTTT
TRBD2 | TRBJ2-7 | once | TRBV30 | CAWSVGLAGISYEQYF | TGTGCCTGGAGTGTAGGGCTAGCGGGAATTAGTTACGAGCAGTACTTC
TRBD2 | TRBJ2-4 | once | TRBV3-1/TRBV3-2 | CASSQDAGGVIQYF | TGTGCCAGCAGCCAAGACGCGGGAGGCGTCATTCAGTACTTC
TRBD2 | TRBJ2-3 | . | TRBV5-4 | CASSLILAVPDTQYF | TGTGCCAGCAGCTTGATACTAGCGGTACCAGATACGCAGTATTTT
. | TRBJ1-6 | once | TRBV9 | CASSVEPGSYNSPLHF | TGTGCCAGCAGCGTAGAACCAGGCTCCTATAATTCACCCCTCCACTTT
TRBD1 | TRBJ2-7 | few | TRBV5-3 | CARSGRTGVEDEQYF | TGTGCCAGAAGCGGCCGGACAGGGGTTGAGGACGAGCAGTACTTC
TRBD2 | TRBJ2-7 | once | TRBV11-3 | CASSRGLAGGSEQYF | TGTGCCAGCTCCAGGGGACTAGCGGGAGGGAGCGAGCAGTACTTC
. | TRBJ1-1 | . | TRBV28 | CASSFSLNMNTEAFF | TGTGCCAGCAGTTTCTCTCTTAACATGAACACTGAAGCTTTCTTT
. | TRBJ2-7 | few | TRBV27 | CASSILLGDSYEQYF | TGTGCCAGCAGTATCCTACTAGGAGACTCCTACGAGCAGTACTTC
TRBD2 | TRBJ2-7 | . | TRBV5-1 | CASSPTTSATYEQYF | TGCGCCAGCAGCCCTACGACTAGCGCAACCTACGAGCAGTACTTC
. | TRBJ2-5 | . | TRBV5-4 | CASSLAGSQETQYF | TGTGCCAGCAGCTTGGCAGGTTCCCAAGAGACCCAGTACTTC
TRBD1 | TRBJ1-3 | . | TRBV5-1 | CASSASGTGPGNTIYF | TGCGCCAGCAGCGCGTCCGGGACAGGGCCTGGAAACACCATATATTTT
TRBD2 | TRBJ2-1 | few | TRBV27 | CASTPGRVSYNEQFF | TGTGCCAGCACCCCTGGGAGGGTCTCCTACAATGAGCAGTTCTTC
TRBD1 | TRBJ1-2 | . | TRBV6-5 | CASSRQGQGPYGYTF | TGTGCCAGCAGTCGGCAGGGACAGGGCCCCTATGGCTACACCTTC